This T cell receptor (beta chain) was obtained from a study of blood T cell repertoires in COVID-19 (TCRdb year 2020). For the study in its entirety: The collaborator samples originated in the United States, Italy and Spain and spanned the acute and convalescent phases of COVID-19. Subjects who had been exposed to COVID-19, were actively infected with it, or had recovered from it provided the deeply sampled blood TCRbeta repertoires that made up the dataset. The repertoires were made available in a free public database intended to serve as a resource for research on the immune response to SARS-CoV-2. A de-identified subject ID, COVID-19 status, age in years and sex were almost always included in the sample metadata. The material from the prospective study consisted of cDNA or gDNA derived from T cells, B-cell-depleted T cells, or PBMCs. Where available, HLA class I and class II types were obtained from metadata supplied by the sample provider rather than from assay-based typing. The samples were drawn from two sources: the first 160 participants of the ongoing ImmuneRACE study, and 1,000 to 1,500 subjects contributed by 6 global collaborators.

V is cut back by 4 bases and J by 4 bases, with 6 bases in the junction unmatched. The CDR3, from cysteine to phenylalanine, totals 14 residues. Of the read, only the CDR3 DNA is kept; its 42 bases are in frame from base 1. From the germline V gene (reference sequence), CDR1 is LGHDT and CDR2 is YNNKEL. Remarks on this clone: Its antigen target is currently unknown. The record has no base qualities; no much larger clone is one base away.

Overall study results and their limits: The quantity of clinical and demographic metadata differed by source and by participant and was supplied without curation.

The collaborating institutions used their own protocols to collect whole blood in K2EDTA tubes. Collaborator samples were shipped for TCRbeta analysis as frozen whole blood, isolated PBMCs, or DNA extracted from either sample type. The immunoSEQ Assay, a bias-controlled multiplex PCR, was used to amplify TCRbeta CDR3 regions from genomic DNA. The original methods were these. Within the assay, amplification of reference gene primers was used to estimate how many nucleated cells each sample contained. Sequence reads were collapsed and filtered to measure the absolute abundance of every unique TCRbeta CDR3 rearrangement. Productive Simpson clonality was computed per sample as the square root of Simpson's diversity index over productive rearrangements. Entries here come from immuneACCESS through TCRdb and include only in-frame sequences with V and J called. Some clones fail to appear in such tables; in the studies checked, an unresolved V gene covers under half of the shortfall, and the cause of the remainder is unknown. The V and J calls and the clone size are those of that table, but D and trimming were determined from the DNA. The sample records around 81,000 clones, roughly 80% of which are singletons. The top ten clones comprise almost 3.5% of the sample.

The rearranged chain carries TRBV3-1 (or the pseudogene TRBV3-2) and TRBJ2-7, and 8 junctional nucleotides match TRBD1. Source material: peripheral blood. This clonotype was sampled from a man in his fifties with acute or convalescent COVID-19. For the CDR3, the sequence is CASSLGQGSYEQYF. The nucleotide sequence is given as TGTGCCAGCAGCCTAGGACAGGGCTCGTACGAGCAGTACTTC.